This T cell receptor beta chain stems from a study of a mutant IDH1 vaccine in newly diagnosed glioma. Time point reported: week 5, during vaccination. The content of each vaccine dose was 300 ug of mutant IDH1 20-mer peptide, and topical imiquimod accompanied it. The trim removed 4 bases at V and 2 bases at J, leaving 2 bases unmatched. Germline V gives CDR1 SGHDT, CDR2 YYEEEE. The CDR3 length is 14 residues. Some clones are missing from TCRdb's copy, which holds only in-frame ones; the method was immunoSEQ multiplex PCR. The sample contains 38,000 or so clones, just over 90% of which appear only once. Concerning this clone itself: Its antigen is unidentified.

V is TRBV5-6 and J is TRBJ1-2; 10 bases match TRBD1. This material consisted of PBMCs, taken from a glioma patient whose treatment included an IDH1 peptide vaccine. The clonotype comes from a man over 45 with glioma. The CDR3 nucleotides are TGTGCCAGCAGCAGGGGACAGGGGAACTATGGCTACACCTTC. This encodes CASSRGQGNYGYTF. Using reference TRBV5-6 and TRBJ1-2 for the parts outside the CDR3, the full variable domain is DAGVTQSPTHLIKTRGQQVTLRCSPKSGHDTVSWYQQALGQGPQFIFQYYEEEERQRGNFPDRFSGHQFPNYSSELNVNALLLGDSALYLCASSRGQGNYGYTFGSGTRLTVV.